Each of the 14 T cell receptor beta chains below was sequenced from the same sample in a study of identical twins. TCRdb re-analysed the 5' RACE reads in MiXCR, keeping a single row per CDR3 protein. The sample consists of under 300,000 distinct CDR3 sequences, about 8% of them appearing once. The same specimen was also included in a second study, on yellow fever vaccine responses in identical twins.

Specimen: CD8+ T cells sorted from blood. The source is a woman under 30 in good health.

The V and J genes are TRBV27 and TRBJ1-6; maybe TRBD1 (5 bases). V lost 2 bases and J lost 6, with 11 bases in between. The CDR3 contains 15 residues. Germline V CDR1 and CDR2: MNHEY, SMNVEV (reference sequence). CDR3 DNA sequence: TGTGCCAGCAGTTTAACAGGCGGGTTTAATTCACCCCTCCACTTT. Encoded protein: CASSLTGGFNSPLHF.

This clonotype was recorded a few times. The chain carries TRBV6-2 or TRBV6-3 and TRBJ2-7; 11 bases match TRBD1. Germline lookup yields CDR1 MNHEY and CDR2 SVGEGT. The V and J ends lost 2 bases and 4 bases, in that order; junction bases with no gene match: 7. There are 16 residues in the CDR3. CDR3 nucleotides: TGTGCCAGCAGTTACCACCGGGACAGGGGGGCTTACGAGCAGTACTTC. This gives the protein CASSYHRDRGAYEQYF.

V is TRBV7-6 and J is TRBJ1-3; tentative D call: TRBD1 (6 bases). Trimming removed 5 bases at V and 2 bases at J, with 13 bases between. CDR3 size: 15 residues. Germline loops: CDR1 SGHVS, CDR2 FNYEAQ. Written as DNA, the CDR3 is TGTGCCAGCAGCGGGCCGAGGACAGCTGGAAACACCATATATTTT. This gives the protein CASSGPRTAGNTIYF.

This clonotype was counted a few times. V usage is TRBV3-1 and J usage is TRBJ2-2; a possible D gene is TRBD1 (5 bases). Germline lookup yields CDR1 LGHDT and CDR2 YNNKEL (reference sequence). CDR3 size: 12 residues. V lost 8 bases to trimming and J lost 4 bases, with 8 bases between them. CDR3 region: CASEDSTGELFF. For the CDR3, the DNA is TGTGCCAGCGAAGACAGCACCGGGGAGCTGTTTTTT.

The J gene is TRBJ1-2, the V gene TRBV28; 7 bases are shared with TRBD1. Trimming took 3 bases from V and 8 from J; bases not matched to a gene: 12. The CDR3 has 15 amino acids. Germline CDR1 and CDR2: MDHEN and SYDVKM. This CDR3 is CASSLGQYSPEGYTF. The CDR3 DNA is TGTGCCAGCAGTTTGGGACAGTACTCTCCAGAAGGCTACACCTTC.

J is TRBJ2-7 and V is TRBV7-9; the D is unclear. The V end lost 0 bases, the J end lost 5 bases, and 8 bases lay between the germline ends. The CDR3 is 13 residues long. Germline V gene data show CDR1 as SEHNR and CDR2 as FQNEAQ (reference sequence). The CDR3 loop reads CASSLALINEQYF. The CDR3 DNA follows: TGTGCCAGCAGCTTAGCCCTCATAAACGAGCAGTACTTC.

The chain recombines TRBV2 with TRBJ2-1, with TRBD2 as a possible D gene (5 bases). Germline loops: CDR1 SNHLY, CDR2 FYNNEI. V lost 6 bases to trimming and J lost 5 bases, with 11 bases between them. CDR3 length: 13 residues. The DNA for the CDR3 is TGTGCCAGCAGCGCCGCCGGGGACAATGAGCAGTTCTTC. This encodes CASSAAGDNEQFF.

The V call is TRBV28, the J call TRBJ2-1; D uncertain. The CDR3 length is 16 residues. Trimming cost V 4 bases and J 0 bases, with 13 bases left between them. CDR1 MDHEN and CDR2 SYDVKM come from the germline V gene. CDR3 in DNA: TGTGCCAGCAGTTCTGCGCCCGTAGGCTCCTACAATGAGCAGTTCTTC. Translation gives CASSSAPVGSYNEQFF. Full variable domain (rest looked up from reference TRBV28 and TRBJ2-1): DVKVTQSSRYLVKRTGEKVFLECVQDMDHENMFWYRQDPGLGLRLIYFSYDVKMKEKGDIPEGYSVSREKKERFSLILESASTNQTSMYLCASSSAPVGSYNEQFFGPGTRLTVL.

This clonotype was found a few times. Since a much larger clone is just one base distant, this may be a read error. CDR3 residues: CASSLAENTEAFF. CDR3 nucleotides: TGCGCCAGCAGCTTGGCAGAGAACACTGAAGCTTTCTTT. The chain couples TRBV5-1 to TRBJ1-1; D call uncertain. Germline CDR1 reads SGHRS; CDR2 reads YFSETQ. The V gene lost 0 bases and the J gene lost 1 base, with 4 bases spanning the gap. The CDR3 spans 13 residues.

There are many counts of this clonotype. V and J are TRBV12-3 or TRBV12-4 and TRBJ2-1; 8 bases map to TRBD2. This CDR3 is 15 amino acids long. With 1 base clipped from V and 1 base from J, the junction kept 0 bases outside the gene matches. The CDR3 coding sequence is TGTGCCAGCAGTTTAGGCGGGGGGTCCTACAATGAGCAGTTCTTC. Its protein is CASSLGGGSYNEQFF.

The genes are TRBV13 and TRBJ1-2; D ambiguous. This CDR3 contains 16 residues. Trimming shortened V by 8 bases and J by 5 bases, and 24 bases separated the two germline ends. The germline V gene has CDR1 PRHDT and CDR2 FYEKMQ (reference sequence). In nucleotides, the CDR3 is TGTGCCAGCTGGGAGCAGGCCCAGTGTTCTTTGTATGGCTACACCTTC. It codes for CASWEQAQCSLYGYTF.

CDR3 amino acids: CASSALDGYEQYF. In nucleotides, the CDR3 is TGCGCCAGCAGCGCGCTGGACGGCTACGAGCAGTACTTC. J is TRBJ2-7 and V is TRBV5-1; D not certain. Trimming pared 4 bases from V and 3 bases from J, leaving 11 bases between. Germline loops: CDR1 SGHRS, CDR2 YFSETQ. This CDR3 has 13 residues.

This clonotype was seen only a few times. The chain carries TRBV7-2 and TRBJ2-7; 11 bases are shared with TRBD2. This CDR3 has 17 residues. Germline V gene sequence: CDR1 SGHTA, CDR2 FQGNSA. With V trimmed by 4 bases and J by 2 bases, 10 bases remained unmatched. The CDR3 spells CASSYLSSGRPPYEQYF. CDR3 in DNA: TGTGCCAGCAGCTACCTCTCTAGCGGGAGGCCTCCCTACGAGCAGTACTTC.

This clonotype was observed at least ten times. The chain is built from TRBV4-2 and TRBJ2-1; D is undetermined. The CDR3 is made up of 14 amino acids. Germline V lookup: CDR1 LGHNA, CDR2 YNFKEQ. V lost 0 bases to trimming and J lost 6 bases, with 9 bases between them. CDR3 nucleotide sequence: TGTGCCAGCAGCCAAGAGTCGAGTACCAATGAGCAGTTCTTC. This translates into CASSQESSTNEQFF.